This TCR beta chain was identified in a study of shared clonotypes between healthy human individuals. Sequencing was performed with immunoSEQ multiplex PCR; in TCRdb, only in-frame clones are kept and a portion is missing. The data contain about a million clones, 70% to 80% of them seen just once; the ten biggest clones take up over 1.3%. Germline-derived CDR1 and CDR2 are DFQATT and SNEGSKA (reference sequence). V shed 6 bases, J shed 9 bases, and the junction held 5 bases outside the gene matches. This CDR3 comprises 11 residues. Sequencing was done on a sample of memory CD4+ T cells sorted from blood. Subset denoted: CD45RA-negative fraction. The chain employs TRBV20-1 and TRBJ1-1; 9 bases are shared with TRBD1. The TCR originated in a man between 18 and 29 years old in good health. The CDR3 sequence: CSAAGTGKAFF. The CDR3, as DNA: TGCAGTGCCGCCGGGACAGGGAAAGCTTTCTTT.